Below, 19 T cell receptor beta chains from the same sample are listed, as sequenced in a study of blood T cell repertoires in COVID-19. Some clones are missing from TCRdb's copy, which holds only in-frame ones; the method was immunoSEQ multiplex PCR. The sample has around 60,000 clones, 90% seen once; the top ten hold about an eighth. Sequenced material: peripheral blood. These TCRs come from a man aged 55 to 69 with active COVID-19.

The chain is built from TRBV15 and TRBJ1-2, with a possible D match to TRBD1 (6 bases). This CDR3 spans 13 amino acids. The V end was cut by 1 base, the J end by 7 bases, with 10 bases between. From germline, CDR1 is LNHNV and CDR2 YYDKDF (reference sequence). The CDR3, as DNA: TGTGCCACCAGCAGAGTGGTAGGGGGTGGCTACACCTTC. As protein: CATSRVVGGGYTF.

This clone qualifies as medium-sized. The chain couples TRBV2 to TRBJ2-7; 15 nucleotides align to TRBD2. The CDR3 runs to 13 residues. Germline V gene data show CDR1 as SNHLY and CDR2 as FYNNEI. Germline trimming cut 6 bases from V and 10 bases from J; bases unmatched to any gene: 4. The chain's CDR3 is CASRGTSGRRQYF. CDR3 bases: TGTGCCAGCAGGGGGACTAGCGGGAGGAGACAGTACTTC.

For this clone: This sample includes further DNA sequences coding for the same CDR3. The chain has TRBV3-1 (or the pseudogene TRBV3-2) and TRBJ2-3; D is possibly TRBD1 (5 bases). Germline lookup yields CDR1 LGHDT and CDR2 YNNKEL (reference sequence). CDR3 length: 15 residues. Deletions cut 4 bases from V and 4 bases from J, with 15 bases between. The CDR3 loop reads CASSRIQGQPDTQYF. The CDR3 DNA reads as TGTGCCAGCAGCCGTATCCAGGGCCAACCAGATACGCAGTATTTT.

V usage is TRBV4-1 and J usage is TRBJ2-1, with 13 nucleotides matching TRBD2. The V segment lost 0 bases and the J segment 7 bases; nucleotides outside the gene matches: 6. The CDR3 runs to 17 residues. Germline V gene lookup returns CDR1 MGHRA and CDR2 YSYEKL. This CDR3 reads CASSQDKTSGGKNEQFF. The CDR3 nucleotides read TGCGCCAGCAGCCAAGATAAGACTAGCGGGGGGAAGAATGAGCAGTTCTTC.

The chain recombines TRBV7-2 with TRBJ2-3, with a weak D call TRBD2 (5 bases). Germline values: CDR1 SGHTA, CDR2 FQGNSA. V was cut by 5 bases and J by 0 bases, with 15 bases left in between. CDR3 length: 16 amino acids. The CDR3 is CASSKRVKGSTDTQYF. CDR3 DNA: TGTGCCAGCAGCAAGAGGGTCAAGGGAAGCACAGATACGCAGTATTTT.

This chain links TRBV5-4 with TRBJ2-1; 10 nucleotides match TRBD1. The CDR3 sequence is 15 residues long. Germline lookup yields CDR1 SGHNT and CDR2 YYREEE (reference sequence). J gave up 5 bases and V 2 bases, and 4 bases lay outside the gene matches. The CDR3 nucleotides read TGTGCCAGCAGCTTAGCCGGGACAGGGGACAATGAGCAGTTCTTC. It translates to CASSLAGTGDNEQFF.

This clone was detected only once. The rearrangement links TRBV7-2 to TRBJ1-2; D is uncertain. The germline gives CDR1 SGHTA, CDR2 FQGNSA. This CDR3 has 15 amino acids. With 8 bases removed from V and 4 bases from J, the gap between germline ends came to 20 bases. The DNA for the CDR3 is TGTGCCAGCCTTCCAGGACTCACATCCGGCTATGGCTACACCTTC. This encodes CASLPGLTSGYGYTF.

This chain uses TRBV20-1 with TRBJ2-7; 8 positions agree with TRBD2. With V trimmed by 3 bases and J by 5 bases, 9 bases remained unmatched. This CDR3 contains 14 residues. CDR1 and CDR2 from the germline V gene are DFQATT and SNEGSKA (reference sequence). The CDR3 protein is CSASLGAGVNEQYF. The DNA for the CDR3 is TGCAGTGCTAGTCTAGGAGCGGGAGTGAACGAGCAGTACTTC.

The sample holds one count of this clone. The V and J genes are TRBV3-1 (or the pseudogene TRBV3-2) and TRBJ2-5; TRBD1 aligns across 8 bases. This CDR3 spans 14 amino acids. J was trimmed by 4 bases and V by 1 base; bases with no gene match: 2. Looked up from germline, CDR1 is LGHDT and CDR2 is YNNKEL (reference sequence). This CDR3 is CASSQAGGVETQYF. Written as DNA, the CDR3 is TGTGCCAGCAGCCAAGCAGGGGGCGTAGAGACCCAGTACTTC.

The chain links TRBV7-9 to TRBJ2-7, with 7 bases fitting TRBD2. Looked up from germline, CDR1 is SEHNR and CDR2 is FQNEAQ (reference sequence). The trim removed 5 bases at V and 0 bases at J, leaving 10 bases unmatched. There are 16 residues in the CDR3. CDR3 DNA sequence: TGTGCCAGCAGCCTCGGGACTACCACCGGCTCCTACGAGCAGTACTTC. This translates into CASSLGTTTGSYEQYF.

This clone appeared once. The chain links TRBV28 to TRBJ1-2, with unresolved D. Germline CDR1 MDHEN, CDR2 SYDVKM. This CDR3 has 10 amino acids. The V end lost 10 bases, the J end lost 9 bases, and 12 bases lay between the germline ends. The CDR3 reads CATRERSYTF. CDR3 DNA sequence: TGTGCCACCCGAGAGAGGAGCTACACCTTC.

The chain joins TRBV7-2 to TRBJ1-1, with TRBD1 identical over 9 bases. From germline, CDR1 is SGHTA and CDR2 FQGNSA. Germline trimming cut 5 bases from V and 3 bases from J; bases unmatched to any gene: 10. This CDR3 is built from 16 residues. The CDR3 protein is CASSLGQGFRHTEAFF. CDR3 DNA: TGTGCCAGCAGCCTAGGACAGGGGTTTCGTCACACTGAAGCTTTCTTT.

The chain combines TRBV25-1 with TRBJ2-7, with a possible D match to TRBD1 (6 bases). Germline values: CDR1 MGHDK, CDR2 SYGVNS. The germline V and J ends were trimmed by 1 base and 6 bases, with 10 bases remaining between them. CDR3 length: 13 residues. The CDR3 reads CASSEFGGSEQYF. The DNA of the CDR3 is TGTGCCAGCAGTGAATTTGGGGGCTCCGAGCAGTACTTC.

The V call is TRBV5-5, the J call TRBJ1-5; D gene uncertain. Between the trimmed V and J ends, which lost 0 bases and 4 bases, there was a span of 20 bases. The CDR3 extends over 18 amino acids. Looked up from germline, CDR1 is SGHKS and CDR2 is YYEKEE (reference sequence). The DNA of the CDR3 is TGTGCCAGCAGCTTGGACGGGGATATCAGGATAGGGAATCAGCCCCAGCATTTT. Translating gives CASSLDGDIRIGNQPQHF.

The V call is TRBV10-1, the J call TRBJ2-6, with a possible D match to TRBD2 (6 bases). V lost 10 bases, J lost 0 bases, and 16 bases lay in between. Germline CDR1 reads WNHNN; CDR2 reads SYGVQD (reference sequence). CDR3 length: 16 residues. The CDR3 here is CANHGGRDSGANVLTF. CDR3 nucleotides: TGCGCCAACCACGGGGGACGGGACTCTGGGGCCAACGTCCTGACTTTC.

CDR3 DNA: TGTGCCAGCAGTCGACAGGTCACCGGGGAGCTGTTTTTT. Its translation is CASSRQVTGELFF. The rearrangement uses TRBV28 and TRBJ2-2, with TRBD1 as a possible D gene (6 bases). The CDR3 consists of 13 residues. The germline V and J ends were trimmed by 5 bases and 4 bases, with 8 bases remaining between them. Germline assignment: CDR1 MDHEN and CDR2 SYDVKM.

V usage is TRBV7-2 and J usage is TRBJ1-5, with TRBD1 as a possible D gene (6 bases). Trimming took off 4 bases at V and 6 bases at J, with 13 bases between the two ends. This CDR3 is 14 amino acids long. The germline V gene encodes CDR1 SGHTA and CDR2 FQGNSA. CDR3 in amino acids: CASSSNRQVQPQHF. The CDR3 DNA reads TGTGCCAGCAGCTCAAACCGACAGGTTCAGCCCCAGCATTTT. Based on the CDR3 plus reference TRBV7-2 and TRBJ1-5, the full variable domain is GAGVSQSPSNKVTEKGKDVELRCDPISGHTALYWYRQSLGQGLEFLIYFQGNSAPDKSGLPSDRFSAERTGGSVSTLTIQRTQQEDSAVYLCASSSNRQVQPQHFGDGTRLSIL.

The genes are TRBV2 and TRBJ2-5; 7 bases map to TRBD1. V lost 7 bases and J lost 3; bases outside the gene matches: 8. Germline V lookup: CDR1 SNHLY, CDR2 FYNNEI. This CDR3 comprises 14 residues. CDR3 DNA sequence: TGTGCCAGCATAAGGGGACAGAGAGAAGAGACCCAGTACTTC. It yields the protein CASIRGQREETQYF.

This clone was observed a handful of times. V is TRBV5-6 and J is TRBJ1-3; D remains unclear. The CDR3 loop spans 11 amino acids. Germline V CDR1 and CDR2: SGHDT, YYEEEE. Trimming took off 6 bases at V and 4 bases at J, with 5 bases between the two ends. The CDR3 DNA follows: TGTGCCAGCAAAAGCGGAAACACCATATATTTT. This translates into CASKSGNTIYF.